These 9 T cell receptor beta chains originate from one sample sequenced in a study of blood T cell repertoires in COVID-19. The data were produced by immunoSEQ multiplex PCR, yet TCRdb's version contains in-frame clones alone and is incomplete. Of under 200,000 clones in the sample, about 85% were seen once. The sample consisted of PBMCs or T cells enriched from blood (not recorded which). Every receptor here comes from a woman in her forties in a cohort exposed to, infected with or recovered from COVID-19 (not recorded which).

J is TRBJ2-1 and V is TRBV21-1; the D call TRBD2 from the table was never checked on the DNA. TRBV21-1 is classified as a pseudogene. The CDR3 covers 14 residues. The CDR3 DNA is TGTGCCAGCAGCAAAGGAGGGTACGCGGATGAGCAGTTCTTC. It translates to CASSKGGYADEQFF.

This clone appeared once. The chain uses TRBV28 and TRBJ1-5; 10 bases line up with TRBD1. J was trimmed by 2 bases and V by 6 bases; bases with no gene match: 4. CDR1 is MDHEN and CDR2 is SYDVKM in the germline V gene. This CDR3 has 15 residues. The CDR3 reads CASRTGGAGNQPQHF. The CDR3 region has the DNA TGTGCCAGCAGGACAGGGGGCGCGGGCAATCAGCCCCAGCATTTT.

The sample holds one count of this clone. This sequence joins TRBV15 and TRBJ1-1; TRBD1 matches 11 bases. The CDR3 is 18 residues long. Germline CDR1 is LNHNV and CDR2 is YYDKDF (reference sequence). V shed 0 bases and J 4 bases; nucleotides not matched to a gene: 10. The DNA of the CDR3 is TGTGCCACCAGCAGAGATCATATGGGGACAGGGGGGAGCACTGAAGCTTTCTTT. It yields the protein CATSRDHMGTGGSTEAFF. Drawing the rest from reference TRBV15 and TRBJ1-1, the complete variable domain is DAMVIQNPRYQVTQFGKPVTLSCSQTLNHNVMYWYQQKSSQAPKLLFHYYDKDFNNEADTPDNFQSRRPNTSFCFLDIRSPGLGDTAMYLCATSRDHMGTGGSTEAFFGQGTRLTVV.

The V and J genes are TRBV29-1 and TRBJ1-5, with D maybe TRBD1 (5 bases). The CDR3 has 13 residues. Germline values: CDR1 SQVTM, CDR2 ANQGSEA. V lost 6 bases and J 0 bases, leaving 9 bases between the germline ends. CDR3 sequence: CSVGGVSNQPQHF. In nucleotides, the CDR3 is TGCAGCGTGGGAGGGGTTAGCAATCAGCCCCAGCATTTT.

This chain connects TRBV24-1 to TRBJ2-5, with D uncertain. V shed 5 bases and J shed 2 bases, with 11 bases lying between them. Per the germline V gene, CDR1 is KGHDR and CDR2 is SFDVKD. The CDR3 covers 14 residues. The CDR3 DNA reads TGTGCCACCAGTGTTGAAACGGAGCAAGAGACCCAGTACTTC. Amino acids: CATSVETEQETQYF.

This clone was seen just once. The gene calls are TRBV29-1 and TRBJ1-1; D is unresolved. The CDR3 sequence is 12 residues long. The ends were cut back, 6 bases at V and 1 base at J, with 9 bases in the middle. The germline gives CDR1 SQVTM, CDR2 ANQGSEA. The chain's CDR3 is CSVGRENTEAFF. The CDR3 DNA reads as TGCAGCGTGGGGAGGGAGAACACTGAAGCTTTCTTT.

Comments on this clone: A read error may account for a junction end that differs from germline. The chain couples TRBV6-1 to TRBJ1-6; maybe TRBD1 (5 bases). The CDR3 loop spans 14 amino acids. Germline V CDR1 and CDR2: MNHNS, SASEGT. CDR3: CASSERGGNSPFHF. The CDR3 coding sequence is TGTGCCAGCAGTGAAAGGGGCGGCAATTCACCCTTCCACTTT.

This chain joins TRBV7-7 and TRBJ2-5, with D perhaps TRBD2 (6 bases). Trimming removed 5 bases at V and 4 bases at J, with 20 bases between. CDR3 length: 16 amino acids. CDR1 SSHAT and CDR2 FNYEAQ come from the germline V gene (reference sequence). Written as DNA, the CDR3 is TGTGCCAGCAGCCCCACGGCTAGCGCCGGAGGAGAGACCCAGTACTTC. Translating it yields CASSPTASAGGETQYF.

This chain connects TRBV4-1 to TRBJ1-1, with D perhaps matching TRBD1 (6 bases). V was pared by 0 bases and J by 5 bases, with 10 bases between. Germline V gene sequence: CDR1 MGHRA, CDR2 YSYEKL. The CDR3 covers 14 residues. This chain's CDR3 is CASSQDRRGTEAFF. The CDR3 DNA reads TGCGCCAGCAGCCAAGACCGCAGGGGTACTGAAGCTTTCTTT.